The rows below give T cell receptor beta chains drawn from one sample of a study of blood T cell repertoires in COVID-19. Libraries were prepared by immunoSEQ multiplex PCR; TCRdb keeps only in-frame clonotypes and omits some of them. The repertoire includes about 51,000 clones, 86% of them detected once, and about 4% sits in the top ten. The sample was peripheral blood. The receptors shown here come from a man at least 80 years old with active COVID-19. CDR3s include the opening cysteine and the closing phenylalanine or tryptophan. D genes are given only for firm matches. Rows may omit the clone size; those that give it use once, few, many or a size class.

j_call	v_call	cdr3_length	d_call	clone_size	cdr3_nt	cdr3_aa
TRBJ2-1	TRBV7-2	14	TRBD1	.	TGTGCCAGCAGCATAAGACAGGGGCGGAATGAGCAGTTCTTC	CASSIRQGRNEQFF
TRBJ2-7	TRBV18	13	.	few	TGTGCCAGCTCACCGGCAGGGACCTACGAGCAGTACTTC	CASSPAGTYEQYF
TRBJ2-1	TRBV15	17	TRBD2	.	TGTGCCACCAGCAGAGGTCGAGAGGGACTATCCTACAATGAGCAGTTCTTC	CATSRGREGLSYNEQFF
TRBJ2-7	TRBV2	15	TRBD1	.	TGTGCCAGCAAACCGGGACAGGGTATTTCCTACGAGCAGTACTTC	CASKPGQGISYEQYF
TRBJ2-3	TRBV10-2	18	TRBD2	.	TGCGCCAGCAGAGGGGAGCGGGGCGCCCCGGAACACACAGATACGCAGTATTTT	CASRGERGAPEHTDTQYF
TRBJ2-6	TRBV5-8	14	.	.	TGTGCCAGCAGCCTACGGGTGGGGGCCAACGTCCTGACTTTC	CASSLRVGANVLTF
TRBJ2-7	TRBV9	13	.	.	TGTGCCAGCAGCGTAGAGGCAGGCGTCGAGCAGTACTTC	CASSVEAGVEQYF
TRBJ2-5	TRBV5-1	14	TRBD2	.	TGCGCCAGCAGCCCTGGGACTAGCGAAGAGACCCAGTACTTC	CASSPGTSEETQYF
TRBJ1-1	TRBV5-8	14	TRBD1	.	TGTGCCAGCAGCTACAGGGGACTAGGAACTGAAGCTTTCTTT	CASSYRGLGTEAFF
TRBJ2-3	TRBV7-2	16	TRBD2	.	TGTGCCAGCAGCTCATCGGGACTAGCGGGAACAAATACGCAGTATTTT	CASSSSGLAGTNTQYF
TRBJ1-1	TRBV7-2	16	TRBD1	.	TGTGCCAGCAGCCCTAGGACAGGGGCCCAATTTACTGAAGCTTTCTTT	CASSPRTGAQFTEAFF
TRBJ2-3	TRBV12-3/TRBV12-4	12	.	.	TGTGCCAGCGTACAGGGTGGAGATACGCAGTATTTT	CASVQGGDTQYF
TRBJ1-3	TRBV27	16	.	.	TGTGCCAGCAGTTTATCGAAGGTGGGGCCTCAAAACACCATATATTTT	CASSLSKVGPQNTIYF
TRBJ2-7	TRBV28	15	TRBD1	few	TGTGCCAGCAGTTTCTTTGGGACAGAGTACTACGAGCAGTACTTC	CASSFFGTEYYEQYF
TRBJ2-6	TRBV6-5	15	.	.	TGTGCCAGCAGGGAGGACGGTTCTGGGGCCAACGTCCTGACTTTC	CASREDGSGANVLTF
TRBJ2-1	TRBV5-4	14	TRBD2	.	TGTGCCAGCAGCTTCGGGGGGGGGTTTAATGAGCAGTTCTTC	CASSFGGGFNEQFF
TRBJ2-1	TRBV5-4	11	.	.	TGTGCCAGCAGCCGAGACAATGAGCAGTTCTTC	CASSRDNEQFF
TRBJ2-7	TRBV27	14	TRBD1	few	TGTGCCAGCCGAGAGGGGGCACCCTCCTACGAGCAGTACTTC	CASREGAPSYEQYF
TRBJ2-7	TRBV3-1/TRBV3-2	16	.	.	TGTGCCAGCAGCCGAGGAGGGACGGTGGACGGGAACGAGCAGTACTTC	CASSRGGTVDGNEQYF
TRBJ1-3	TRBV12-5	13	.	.	TGTGCTAGCTCCCCCGGGGCTGGAAACACCATATATTTT	CASSPGAGNTIYF
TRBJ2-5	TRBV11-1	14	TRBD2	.	TGTGCCAGCAGCTTAAATGGGGGAGGGGAGACCCAGTACTTC	CASSLNGGGETQYF
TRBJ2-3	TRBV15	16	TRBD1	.	TGTGCCACCAGCAGGGGGGACAGCAGATTTACAGATACGCAGTATTTT	CATSRGDSRFTDTQYF
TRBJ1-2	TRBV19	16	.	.	TGTGCCAGTAGTATTTTAAGGGGGATACTCAACTATGGCTACACCTTC	CASSILRGILNYGYTF
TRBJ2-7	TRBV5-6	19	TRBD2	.	TGTGCCAGCAGCTTGCGGGGGGTGGGGCTCAGGAAACAATTCTACGAGCAGTACTTC	CASSLRGVGLRKQFYEQYF
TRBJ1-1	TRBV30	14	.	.	TGTGCCTGGAGTGCAGGGGTAATGAACACTGAAGCTTTCTTT	CAWSAGVMNTEAFF
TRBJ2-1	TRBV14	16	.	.	TGTGCCAGCAGCCAAGGCCGGTTTCGCACCTACAATGAGCAGTTCTTC	CASSQGRFRTYNEQFF
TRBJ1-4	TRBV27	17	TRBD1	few	TGTGCCAGCAGTTTTGTCCAGGGGGCGTATCTTAATGAAAAACTGTTTTTT	CASSFVQGAYLNEKLFF
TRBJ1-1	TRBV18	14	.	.	TGTGCCAGCTCACCCCCGACAGGCGGCACTGAAGCTTTCTTT	CASSPPTGGTEAFF